What follows describes a single TCR beta chain. As yet, its antigen is unknown. A read error may produce the germline difference seen at one junction end. Germline-derived CDR1 and CDR2 are SEHNR and FQNEAQ (reference sequence). CDR3 length equals 12 residues. The data originate from a study of cytomegalovirus exposure and HLA in healthy donors. Regarding the study as a whole: When a later analysis compared HLA-associated TCR beta chains with equally common others, the HLA-associated chains turned out to be more clonally expanded and to have lower generation probabilities.

With 60 Vbeta and 13 Jbeta primers, the PCR was carried out. Sequenced by immunoSEQ multiplex PCR; TCRdb stores in-frame clones only, minus some. The table has 140,000 to 150,000 clones, around three quarters seen once; the top ten hold 1.5% to 2%. The chain uses TRBV7-9 and TRBJ2-2; no firm D call. The sequence derives from a woman aged 40 to 50 in good health and CMV-seronegative. The sequencing input was PBMCs. CDR3: CSSSPSTGELFF. Here the CDR3 DNA reads TGTTCCAGCAGCCCGTCCACAGGGGAGCTGTTTTTT.